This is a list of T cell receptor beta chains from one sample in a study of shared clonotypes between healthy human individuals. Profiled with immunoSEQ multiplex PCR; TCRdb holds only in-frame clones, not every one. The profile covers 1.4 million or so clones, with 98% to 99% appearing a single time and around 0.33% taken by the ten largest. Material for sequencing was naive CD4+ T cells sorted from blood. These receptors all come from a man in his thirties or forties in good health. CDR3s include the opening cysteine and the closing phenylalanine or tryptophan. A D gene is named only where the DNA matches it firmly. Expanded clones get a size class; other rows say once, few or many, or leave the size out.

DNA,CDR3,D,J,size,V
TGTGCCAGCAGCTTAGCGTGGGGCCAGCCCCAGCATTTT,CASSLAWGQPQHF,NA,TRBJ1-5,once,TRBV7-9
TGTGCCAGCAGTTACCTCGGGACGAGTGGCTACACCTTC,CASSYLGTSGYTF,NA,TRBJ1-2,NA,TRBV6-5
TGTGCCAGCAGCTCCCAGGGCTCCGCGGATACGCAGTATTTT,CASSSQGSADTQYF,NA,TRBJ2-3,NA,TRBV5-4
TGTGCCAGTAGTATGTGGGACAGCTACGAGCAGTACTTC,CASSMWDSYEQYF,TRBD1,TRBJ2-7,NA,TRBV19
TGTGCCAGAAGCTTGGAAGGGACAGGGGGTCAGCCCCAGCATTTT,CARSLEGTGGQPQHF,TRBD1,TRBJ1-5,NA,TRBV5-3
TGCAGCACCATCGGACTAGCGGGAGGGGGGGAGACCCAGTACTTC,CSTIGLAGGGETQYF,TRBD2,TRBJ2-5,NA,TRBV29-1
TGTGCCAGCTCACCTATTGACTTAGCGCCGGCGGCCGAGCAGTTCTTC,CASSPIDLAPAAEQFF,NA,TRBJ2-1,NA,TRBV18
TGCAGCGTTGAAAAGGGACAGGGTACGCGGGGCTACACCTTC,CSVEKGQGTRGYTF,TRBD1,TRBJ1-2,NA,TRBV29-1
TGCAGCGTTGTAGGTCACCAAGAGACCCAGTACTTC,CSVVGHQETQYF,NA,TRBJ2-5,NA,TRBV29-1
TGTGCCAGCGGGACAGCCCAAGAGACCCAGTACTTC,CASGTAQETQYF,TRBD1,TRBJ2-5,NA,TRBV6-1
TGCGCCAGCAGCCAACAGTTGACTCAGCCCCAGCATTTT,CASSQQLTQPQHF,NA,TRBJ1-5,NA,TRBV4-1
TGTGCCAGCAGCTTGAGACAGGGAACTGGAAACACCATATATTTT,CASSLRQGTGNTIYF,TRBD1,TRBJ1-3,NA,TRBV5-6
TGTGCCAGCAGCTTAACAGGGGTTGAGACCCAGTACTTC,CASSLTGVETQYF,TRBD1,TRBJ2-5,NA,TRBV13
TGTGCCAGCAGCTTAATGGGCGGGAGGGAGCGGGATGAGCAGTTCTTC,CASSLMGGRERDEQFF,TRBD2,TRBJ2-1,NA,TRBV7-9
TGCGCCAGCAGCCGCTTTGCCTCTTCTGGGGTTGGGGAGCAGTACTTC,CASSRFASSGVGEQYF,NA,TRBJ2-7,once,TRBV4-3
TGTGCCAGCAGCTTAGACGGGAGGGCCACAGATACGCAGTATTTT,CASSLDGRATDTQYF,TRBD2,TRBJ2-3,NA,TRBV7-9
TGCGCCAGCAGCCAAACATTGAGCCCGGCGGAGACCCAGTACTTC,CASSQTLSPAETQYF,NA,TRBJ2-5,NA,TRBV4-3
TGTGCCAGCAGTTTCGGGGCGGGAGGCAGCGAGCAGTACTTC,CASSFGAGGSEQYF,TRBD2,TRBJ2-7,NA,TRBV27
TGTGCCAGCAGCTCGGGACAGAGCACAGATACGCAGTATTTT,CASSSGQSTDTQYF,TRBD1,TRBJ2-3,few,TRBV7-3
TGTGCCAGCAGCTTGGTACAGGATAATCAGCCCCAGCATTTT,CASSLVQDNQPQHF,NA,TRBJ1-5,NA,TRBV7-6
TGTGCCAGCAGCGTATCGGTAGCGGGAAACACCGGGGAGCTGTTTTTT,CASSVSVAGNTGELFF,TRBD2,TRBJ2-2,NA,TRBV9
TGCAGTGCTATAGGGGGGGGCAGGTACTTC,CSAIGGGRYF,NA,TRBJ2-7,NA,TRBV20-1
TGCGCCAGCAGCCAAGAGCGCAGGGCCTTTGGGCCAGGCCGCGGCTACACCTTC,CASSQERRAFGPGRGYTF,NA,TRBJ1-2,NA,TRBV4-1
TGCGCCAGCAGCGTCCGTGGGGTCCCGGATGAGCAGTTCTTC,CASSVRGVPDEQFF,NA,TRBJ2-1,NA,TRBV5-1
TGTGCCACTACCCCTAGGGAGGGTACCACACAGCCCCAGCATTTT,CATTPREGTTQPQHF,NA,TRBJ1-5,NA,TRBV10-3
TGTGCCAGTACCGATTGGACTAGCGGCAAAGAGACCCAGTACTTC,CASTDWTSGKETQYF,TRBD2,TRBJ2-5,NA,TRBV19
TGTGCCAGTAGTAGCGGGACAGATGAAGCTTTCTTT,CASSSGTDEAFF,TRBD1,TRBJ1-1,NA,TRBV19